Presented here are 17 T cell receptor beta chains from one specimen sequenced in a study of blood T cell repertoires in COVID-19 (dated by TCRdb to 2018 to 2021). The library was made by the immunoSEQ multiplex PCR assay. The source is immuneACCESS, and TCRdb retained only in-frame sequences with V and J called. Part of the clones is not carried over; for the studies checked, unresolved V genes explain less than half of this, and the remainder is unexplained. This sample holds roughly 78,000 clones; roughly 90% were observed only once. The top ten hold about 0.56% of the sample. Sequencing was done on a sample of peripheral blood. These TCRs come from a man aged 60 to 75 with acute or convalescent COVID-19.

This chain links TRBV6-1 with TRBJ1-3, with D tentatively TRBD1 (5 bases). Looked up from germline, CDR1 is MNHNS and CDR2 is SASEGT. The CDR3 is 16 amino acids. V was trimmed by 1 base and J by 1 base, leaving 11 bases between them. The DNA for the CDR3 is TGTGCCAGCAGTGAAGGGAGGGGTTTTTCTGGAAACACCATATATTTT. This translates into CASSEGRGFSGNTIYF.

Concerning this clone: Within the sample, other DNA sequences also encode this same CDR3. The chain is built from TRBV4-1 and TRBJ1-1, with 7 nucleotides matching TRBD1. Germline CDR1 and CDR2: MGHRA and YSYEKL. This CDR3 is built from 13 residues. The V gene end was trimmed by 1 base and the J gene end by 6 bases; junction bases not matched to a gene: 2. CDR3 sequence (DNA): TGCGCCAGCAGCCAAGTGCAGGGGGCTGAAGCTTTCTTT. Protein: CASSQVQGAEAFF.

The chain carries TRBV11-2 and TRBJ1-1; a possible D gene is TRBD1 (6 bases). CDR3 length: 14 amino acids. Trimming pared 1 base from V and 11 bases from J, leaving 17 bases between. Germline V gives CDR1 SGHAT, CDR2 FQNNGV. CDR3 nucleotides: TGTGCCAGCAGCTTAGGTGGGACAAAACTAGGGGCTTTCTTT. This codes for CASSLGGTKLGAFF. Full variable domain (rest looked up from reference TRBV11-2 and TRBJ1-1): EAGVAQSPRYKIIEKRQSVAFWCNPISGHATLYWYQQILGQGPKLLIQFQNNGVVDDSQLPKDRFSAERLKGVDSTLKIQPAKLEDSAVYLCASSLGGTKLGAFFGQGTRLTVV.

J is TRBJ1-6 and V is TRBV27; TRBD1 agrees at 11 bases. In germline, CDR1 is MNHEY, CDR2 SMNVEV (reference sequence). The CDR3 consists of 16 residues. V lost 4 bases and J lost 9; bases outside the gene matches: 8. CDR3 DNA sequence: TGTGCCAGCAGTTCCCTCGGACAGGGGGCGATTTCACCCCTCCACTTT. Translation gives CASSSLGQGAISPLHF.

The V gene is TRBV11-2, the J gene TRBJ2-7, with TRBD1 as a possible D gene (5 bases). V lost 4 bases to trimming and J lost 6 bases, with 13 bases between them. This CDR3 is built from 13 residues. Germline V gene lookup returns CDR1 SGHAT and CDR2 FQNNGV. The CDR3 region has the DNA TGTGCCAGCAGCTCGACACAGGTCCCCGAGCAGTACTTC. It yields the protein CASSSTQVPEQYF.

V usage is TRBV5-1 and J usage is TRBJ2-2; D perhaps matches TRBD1 (6 bases). Germline V gives CDR1 SGHRS, CDR2 YFSETQ. The CDR3 is 14 amino acids. V lost 4 bases to trimming and J lost 4 bases, with 11 bases between them. The CDR3 loop is CASSRTVGTGELFF. The CDR3 DNA reads TGCGCCAGCAGCCGGACAGTAGGCACCGGGGAGCTGTTTTTT.

J is TRBJ1-2 and V is TRBV7-9; D is unresolved. The length of the CDR3 is 14 residues. Germline V gives CDR1 SEHNR, CDR2 FQNEAQ (reference sequence). Trimming removed 1 base at V and 8 bases at J, with 14 bases between. The CDR3 coding sequence is TGTGCCAGCAGCTTAGGGACTGCCTATGGAGGCTACACCTTC. Its protein product is CASSLGTAYGGYTF.

V and J are TRBV28 and TRBJ1-1, with 8 positions matching TRBD1. Per the germline V gene, CDR1 is MDHEN and CDR2 is SYDVKM. The V segment lost 6 bases and the J segment 4 bases; nucleotides outside the gene matches: 4. The CDR3 has 13 amino acids. In DNA, the CDR3 is TGTGCCAGCAGCACAGGGGGAAGCACTGAAGCTTTCTTT. It specifies CASSTGGSTEAFF.

This rearrangement joins TRBV27 to TRBJ2-7; the D gene is possibly TRBD1 (6 bases). V was shortened by 5 bases and J by 1 base, with 15 bases between the two germline ends. CDR1 is MNHEY and CDR2 is SMNVEV in the germline V gene (reference sequence). The CDR3 is 15 residues long. CDR3 sequence reads: CASSPRTTGSYEQYF. Written as DNA, the CDR3 is TGTGCCAGCAGTCCCCGAACAACAGGGTCCTACGAGCAGTACTTC.

The chain has TRBV19 and TRBJ2-7, with 7 bases lining up with TRBD1. Trimming took 3 bases from V and 5 from J; bases not matched to a gene: 7. This CDR3 comprises 14 residues. Germline assignment: CDR1 LNHDA and CDR2 SQIVND (reference sequence). The CDR3 nucleotides are TGTGCCAGTAGTATCCGGGACAGCGCCAACGAGCAGTACTTC. It codes for CASSIRDSANEQYF.

This clone was counted once. This sequence joins TRBV11-1 and TRBJ2-5; the match to TRBD2 covers 7 bases. J lost 1 base, V lost 5 bases, and 4 bases had no gene match. CDR3 length: 14 residues. Germline-derived CDR1 and CDR2 are SGHAT and FQDESV (reference sequence). Written as DNA, the CDR3 is TGTGCCAGCAGCCCAAGACTAGCCCAAGAGACCCAGTACTTC. This encodes CASSPRLAQETQYF. The full variable domain, in which reference TRBV11-1 and TRBJ2-5 provide the parts outside the CDR3, is EAEVAQSPRYKITEKSQAVAFWCDPISGHATLYWYRQILGQGPELLVQFQDESVVDDSQLPKDRFSAERLKGVDSTLKIQPAELGDSAMYLCASSPRLAQETQYFGPGTRLLVL.

The gene calls are TRBV7-9 and TRBJ1-1; D unresolved. The V end was cut by 8 bases, the J end by 8 bases, with 12 bases between. The V gene's germline CDR1 is SEHNR and CDR2 FQNEAQ (reference sequence). The CDR3 loop spans 11 amino acids. As DNA, the CDR3 is TGTGCCAGCGACTATTTTAGGGAAGCTTTCTTT. Translating it yields CASDYFREAFF.

The chain combines TRBV6-6 with TRBJ2-7; 8 bases fit TRBD1. Trimming took 6 bases from V and 2 from J; bases not matched to a gene: 9. The CDR3 sequence is 15 residues long. Germline V CDR1 and CDR2: MNHNY, SVGAGI (reference sequence). The CDR3 protein is CASRSSGTGAYEQYF. For the CDR3, the DNA is TGTGCCAGCAGATCATCCGGGACAGGAGCCTACGAGCAGTACTTC.

The chain recombines TRBV18 with TRBJ2-6, with D possibly TRBD1 on 6 matching bases. The V gene lost 3 bases and the J gene lost 1 base, with 13 bases spanning the gap. This CDR3 contains 17 residues. Germline CDR1 KGHSH, CDR2 LQKENI. The CDR3 reads CASSPTGGASGANVLTF. The CDR3 region has the DNA TGTGCCAGCTCACCCACTGGGGGCGCATCTGGGGCCAACGTCCTGACTTTC.

This clone was seen a few times. The chain employs TRBV2 and TRBJ1-1; possible D gene TRBD1, 5 bases. Between the trimmed V and J ends, which lost 6 bases and 1 base, there was a span of 15 bases. CDR1 and CDR2 from the germline V gene are SNHLY and FYNNEI. The CDR3 has 15 amino acids. The DNA for the CDR3 is TGTGCCAGCAGACTATGGCCGACAGAGAACACTGAAGCTTTCTTT. It translates to CASRLWPTENTEAFF.

The gene calls are TRBV5-4 and TRBJ2-3, with D uncertain. The germline V gene has CDR1 SGHNT and CDR2 YYREEE (reference sequence). Between the trimmed V and J ends, which lost 0 bases and 0 bases, there was a span of 8 bases. This CDR3 spans 15 amino acids. CDR3 coding DNA: TGTGCCAGCAGCTTGGACGGGTCTAGCACAGATACGCAGTATTTT. This translates into CASSLDGSSTDTQYF.

This chain connects TRBV6-5 to TRBJ2-1; D not certain. Trimming cost V 7 bases and J 7 bases, with 14 bases left between them. The CDR3 sequence is 13 residues long. The germline CDR1 and CDR2 sequences are MNHEY and SVGAGI. CDR3 bases: TGTGCCAGCAATCCCCGGGTCGGAAATGAGCAGTTCTTC. This translates into CASNPRVGNEQFF.